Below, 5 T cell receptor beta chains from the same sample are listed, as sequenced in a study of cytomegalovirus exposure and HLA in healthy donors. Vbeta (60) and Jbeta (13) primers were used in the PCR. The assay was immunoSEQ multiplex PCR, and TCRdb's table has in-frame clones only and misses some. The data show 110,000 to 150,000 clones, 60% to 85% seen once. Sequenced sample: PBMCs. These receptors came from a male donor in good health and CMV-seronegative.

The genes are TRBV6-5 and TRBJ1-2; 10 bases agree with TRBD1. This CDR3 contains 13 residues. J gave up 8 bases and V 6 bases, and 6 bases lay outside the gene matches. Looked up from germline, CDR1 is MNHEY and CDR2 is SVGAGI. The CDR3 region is CASRWGQGWGYTF. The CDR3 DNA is TGTGCCAGCAGATGGGGACAGGGGTGGGGCTACACCTTC.

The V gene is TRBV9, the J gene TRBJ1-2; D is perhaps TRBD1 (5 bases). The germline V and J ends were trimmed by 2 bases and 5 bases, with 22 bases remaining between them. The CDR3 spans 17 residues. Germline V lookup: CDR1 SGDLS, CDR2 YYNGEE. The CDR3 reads CASSVAISGREGYGYTF. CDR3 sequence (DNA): TGTGCCAGCAGCGTGGCTATTTCGGGCAGGGAGGGATATGGCTACACCTTC. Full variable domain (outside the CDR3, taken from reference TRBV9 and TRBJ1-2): DSGVTQTPKHLITATGQRVTLRCSPRSGDLSVYWYQQSLDQGLQFLIQYYNGEERAKGNILERFSAQQFPDLHSELNLSSLELGDSALYFCASSVAISGREGYGYTFGSGTRLTVV.

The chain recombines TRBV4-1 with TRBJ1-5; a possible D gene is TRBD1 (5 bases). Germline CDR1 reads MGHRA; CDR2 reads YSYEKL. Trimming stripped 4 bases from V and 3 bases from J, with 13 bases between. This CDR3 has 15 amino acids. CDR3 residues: CASSPLQVPNQPQHF. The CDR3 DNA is TGCGCCAGCAGCCCCTTACAGGTCCCCAATCAGCCCCAGCATTTT.

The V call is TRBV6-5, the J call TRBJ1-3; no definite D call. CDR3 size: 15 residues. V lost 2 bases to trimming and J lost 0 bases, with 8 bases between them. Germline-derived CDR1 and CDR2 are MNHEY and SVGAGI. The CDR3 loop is CASSYRWSSGNTIYF. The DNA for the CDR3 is TGTGCCAGCAGTTACCGTTGGAGCTCTGGAAACACCATATATTTT.

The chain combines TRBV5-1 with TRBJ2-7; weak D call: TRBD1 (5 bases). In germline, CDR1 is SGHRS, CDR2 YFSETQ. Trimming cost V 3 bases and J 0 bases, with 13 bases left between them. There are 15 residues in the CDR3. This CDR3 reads CASSWIGQGSYEQYF. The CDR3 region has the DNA TGCGCCAGCAGCTGGATCGGGCAGGGCTCCTACGAGCAGTACTTC.